This T cell receptor beta chain was identified in a study of cytomegalovirus exposure and HLA in healthy donors. General observations from the study: When a later analysis was performed, an Asian-associated ancestry cluster reportedly had fewer N-insertions than the approximately 680-donor mean.

The CDR3 loop spans 13 amino acids. V lost 6 bases to trimming and J lost 3 bases, with 9 bases between them. Germline lookup yields CDR1 LNHDA and CDR2 SQIVND (reference sequence). PCR used 60 Vbeta primers and 13 Jbeta primers. The protocol was immunoSEQ multiplex PCR, while the TCRdb copy is restricted to in-frame clones and leaves out a portion. The sample holds 100,000 or so clones, approximately 68% seen once. Regarding this clone: Its antigen is currently unknown.

The receptor was derived from a woman younger than 30 in good health and CMV-seropositive. This rearrangement joins TRBV19 to TRBJ1-5, with D possibly TRBD1 on 6 matching bases. Sequencing input: PBMCs. The chain's CDR3 is CASRGQFNQPQHF. In DNA, the CDR3 is TGTGCCAGTAGAGGACAGTTCAATCAGCCCCAGCATTTT. The full variable domain, with the rest looked up from reference TRBV19 and TRBJ1-5, is DGGITQSPKYLFRKEGQNVTLSCEQNLNHDAMYWYRQDPGQGLRLIYYSQIVNDFQKGDIAEGYSVSREKKESFPLTVTSAQKNPTAFYLCASRGQFNQPQHFGDGTRLSIL.